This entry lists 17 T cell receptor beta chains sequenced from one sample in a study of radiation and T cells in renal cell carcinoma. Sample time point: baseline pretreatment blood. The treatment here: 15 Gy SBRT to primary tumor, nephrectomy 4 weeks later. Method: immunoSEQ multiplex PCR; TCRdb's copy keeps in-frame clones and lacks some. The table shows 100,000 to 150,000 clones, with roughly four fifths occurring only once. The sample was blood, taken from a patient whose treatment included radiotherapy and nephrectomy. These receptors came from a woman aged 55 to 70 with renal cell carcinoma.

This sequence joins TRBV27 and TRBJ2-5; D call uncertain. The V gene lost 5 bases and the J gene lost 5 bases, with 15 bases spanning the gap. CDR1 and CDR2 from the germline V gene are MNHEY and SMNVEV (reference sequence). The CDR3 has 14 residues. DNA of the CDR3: TGTGCCAGCAGTACCGGTCGGCTATGGGAGACCCAGTACTTC. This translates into CASSTGRLWETQYF.

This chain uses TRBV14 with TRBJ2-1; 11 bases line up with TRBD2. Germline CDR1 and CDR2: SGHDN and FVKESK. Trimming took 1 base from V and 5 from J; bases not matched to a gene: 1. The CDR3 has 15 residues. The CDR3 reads CASSQVAGGNNEQFF. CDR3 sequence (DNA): TGTGCCAGCAGCCAAGTAGCGGGAGGGAACAATGAGCAGTTCTTC.

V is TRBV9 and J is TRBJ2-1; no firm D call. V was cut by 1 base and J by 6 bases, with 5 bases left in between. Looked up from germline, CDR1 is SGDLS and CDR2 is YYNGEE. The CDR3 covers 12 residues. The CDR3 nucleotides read TGTGCCAGCAGCGTAAGTCTCAATGAGCAGTTCTTC. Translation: CASSVSLNEQFF.

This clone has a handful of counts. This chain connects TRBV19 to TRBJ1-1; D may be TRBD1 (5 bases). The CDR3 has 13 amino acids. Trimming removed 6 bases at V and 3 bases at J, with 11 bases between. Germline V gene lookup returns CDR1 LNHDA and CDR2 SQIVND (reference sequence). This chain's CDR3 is CASSLRQYTEAFF. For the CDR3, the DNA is TGTGCCAGTAGCTTGCGACAGTACACTGAAGCTTTCTTT.

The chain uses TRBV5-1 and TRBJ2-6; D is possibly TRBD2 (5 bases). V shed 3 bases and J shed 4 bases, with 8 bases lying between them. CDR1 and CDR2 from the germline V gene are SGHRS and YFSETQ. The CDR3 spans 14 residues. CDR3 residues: CASSYDYGANVLTF. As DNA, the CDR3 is TGCGCCAGCAGCTATGACTACGGGGCCAACGTCCTGACTTTC.

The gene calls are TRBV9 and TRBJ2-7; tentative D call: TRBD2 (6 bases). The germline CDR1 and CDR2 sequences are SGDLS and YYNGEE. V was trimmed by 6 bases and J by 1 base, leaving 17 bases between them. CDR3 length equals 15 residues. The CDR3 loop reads CASTPDGSWSYEQYF. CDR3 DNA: TGTGCCAGCACCCCGGACGGGAGTTGGTCCTACGAGCAGTACTTC.

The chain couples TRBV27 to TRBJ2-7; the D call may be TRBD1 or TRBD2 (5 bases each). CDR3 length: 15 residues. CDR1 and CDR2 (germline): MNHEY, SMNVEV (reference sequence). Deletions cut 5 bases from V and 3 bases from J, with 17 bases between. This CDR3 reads CASSLRGTDLYEQYF. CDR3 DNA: TGTGCCAGCAGTCTACGAGGGACGGACCTCTACGAGCAGTACTTC.

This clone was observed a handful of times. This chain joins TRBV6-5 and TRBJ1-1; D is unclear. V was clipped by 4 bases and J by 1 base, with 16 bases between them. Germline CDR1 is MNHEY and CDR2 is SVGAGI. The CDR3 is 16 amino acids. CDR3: CASSSEGGFGNTEAFF. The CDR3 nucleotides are TGTGCCAGCAGTTCCGAGGGAGGGTTCGGGAACACTGAAGCTTTCTTT.

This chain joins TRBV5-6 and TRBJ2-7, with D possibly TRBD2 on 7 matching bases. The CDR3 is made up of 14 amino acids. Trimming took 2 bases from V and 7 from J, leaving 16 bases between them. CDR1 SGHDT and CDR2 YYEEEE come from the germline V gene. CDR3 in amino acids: CASSLQGLRGEQYF. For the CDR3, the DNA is TGTGCCAGCAGCTTACAGGGACTACGAGGTGAGCAGTACTTC.

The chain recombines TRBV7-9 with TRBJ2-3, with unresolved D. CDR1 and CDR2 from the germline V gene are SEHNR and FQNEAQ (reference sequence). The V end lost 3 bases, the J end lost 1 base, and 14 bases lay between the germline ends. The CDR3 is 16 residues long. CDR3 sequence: CASSFTGVRGTDTQYF. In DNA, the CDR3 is TGTGCCAGCAGCTTTACGGGTGTAAGGGGCACAGATACGCAGTATTTT.

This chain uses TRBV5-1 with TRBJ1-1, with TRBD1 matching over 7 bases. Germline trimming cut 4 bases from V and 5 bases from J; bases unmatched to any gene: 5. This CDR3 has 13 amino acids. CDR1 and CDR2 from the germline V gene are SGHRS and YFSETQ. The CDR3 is CASSPEGATEAFF. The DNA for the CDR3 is TGCGCCAGCAGCCCAGAGGGGGCAACTGAAGCTTTCTTT.

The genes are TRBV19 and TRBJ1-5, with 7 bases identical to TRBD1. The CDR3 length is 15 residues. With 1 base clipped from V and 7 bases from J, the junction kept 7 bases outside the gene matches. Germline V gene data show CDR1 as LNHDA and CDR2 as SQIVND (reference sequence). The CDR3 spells CASSIGRGGRQPQHF. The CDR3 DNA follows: TGTGCCAGTAGTATAGGTAGAGGGGGCCGGCAGCCCCAGCATTTT.

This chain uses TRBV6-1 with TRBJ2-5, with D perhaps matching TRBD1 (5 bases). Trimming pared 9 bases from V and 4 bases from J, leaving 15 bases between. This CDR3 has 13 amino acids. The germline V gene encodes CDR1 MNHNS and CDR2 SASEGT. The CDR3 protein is CARGMGPGETQYF. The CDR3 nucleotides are TGTGCCAGGGGCATGGGGCCAGGAGAGACCCAGTACTTC.

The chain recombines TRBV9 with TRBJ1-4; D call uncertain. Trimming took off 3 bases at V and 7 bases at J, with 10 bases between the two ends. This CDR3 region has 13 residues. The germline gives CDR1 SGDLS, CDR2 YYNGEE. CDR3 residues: CASSEGSLEKLFF. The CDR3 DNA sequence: TGTGCCAGCAGCGAGGGTAGCCTTGAAAAACTGTTTTTT.

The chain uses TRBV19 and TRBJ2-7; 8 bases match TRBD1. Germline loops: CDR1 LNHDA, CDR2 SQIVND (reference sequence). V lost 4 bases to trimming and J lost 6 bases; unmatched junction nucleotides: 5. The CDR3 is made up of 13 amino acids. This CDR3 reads CASSTFDRGEQYF. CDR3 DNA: TGTGCCAGTAGTACCTTCGACAGGGGCGAGCAGTACTTC.

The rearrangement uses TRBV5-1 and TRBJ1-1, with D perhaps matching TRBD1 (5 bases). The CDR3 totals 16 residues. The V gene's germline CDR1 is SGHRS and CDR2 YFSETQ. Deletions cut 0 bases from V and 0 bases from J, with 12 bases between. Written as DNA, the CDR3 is TGCGCCAGCAGCTTGGTAGGGGCGGTTGTGAACACTGAAGCTTTCTTT. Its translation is CASSLVGAVVNTEAFF.

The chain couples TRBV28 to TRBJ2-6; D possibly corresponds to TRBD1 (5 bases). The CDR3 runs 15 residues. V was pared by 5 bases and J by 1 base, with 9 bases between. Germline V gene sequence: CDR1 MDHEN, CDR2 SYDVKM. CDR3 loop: CASSLGQSGANVLTF. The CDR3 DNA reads TGTGCCAGCAGTCTGGGGCAGTCTGGGGCCAACGTCCTGACTTTC.